A selection of T cell receptor beta chains follows, all from one sample in a study of breast tumors, draining lymph nodes, adjacent tissues. MiXCR was run by TCRdb on the multiplex PCR reads, yielding one entry per CDR3 protein. The table shows approximately 170,000 distinct CDR3 sequences, with roughly a third occurring only once. Sequencing was performed on axillary lymph node tissue. All receptors derive from a female donor with breast cancer. Some clones in this sample may be carry-over from other donors' samples. The CDR3 runs from the conserved cysteine through the conserved F or W. D genes are given only for firm matches. The listing skips clone size in some rows; elsewhere it reads once, few, many or a size class.

v_gene,d_gene,len,j_gene,abundance,CDR3aa,CDR3nt
TRBV3-1,-,13,TRBJ2-3,-,CPSSLPPEDTQYF,TGTCCCAGCAGCCTCCCGCCAGAGGATACGCAGTATTTT
TRBV7-9,-,13,TRBJ1-6,many,CASEGPGNSPLHF,TGTGCCAGTGAAGGGCCGGGTAATTCACCCCTCCACTTT
TRBV9,-,13,TRBJ2-5,many,CACRDRFQETQYF,TGTGCCTGCAGGGACCGCTTCCAAGAGACCCAGTACTTC
TRBV2,TRBD1,13,TRBJ2-7,many,CASSGDSLYEQYF,TGTGCCAGCAGTGGGGACAGCCTCTACGAGCAGTACTTC
TRBV20-1,-,16,TRBJ2-2,many,CSARAWQKPSTGELFF,TGCAGTGCTAGAGCTTGGCAGAAACCATCCACCGGGGAGCTGTTTTTT
TRBV19,TRBD1,15,TRBJ1-5,many,CASRQGVVGNQPQHF,TGTGCCAGTAGGCAGGGGGTTGTTGGCAATCAGCCCCAGCATTTT
TRBV12-3/TRBV12-4,-,15,TRBJ2-2,many,CASSLRLGDTGELFF,TGTGCCAGCAGTTTGAGGCTAGGGGACACCGGGGAGCTGTTTTTT
TRBV12-3/TRBV12-4,TRBD1,15,TRBJ1-2,-,CASRRGGQNTGGYTF,TGTGCCAGCCGTAGGGGGGGACAGAACACCGGGGGCTACACCTTC
TRBV6-2/TRBV6-3,TRBD2,15,TRBJ2-7,-,CASSPRTSAYYEQYF,TGTGCCAGCAGTCCCCGGACTAGCGCCTACTACGAGCAGTACTTC
TRBV11-3,-,14,TRBJ2-7,many,CASSLEGSPYEQYF,TGTGCCAGCAGCTTAGAGGGGTCCCCCTACGAGCAGTACTTC
TRBV7-3,-,15,TRBJ1-4,-,CASSFTSGSNEKLFF,TGTGCCAGCAGCTTTACTAGCGGGAGTAATGAAAAACTGTTTTTT
TRBV2,-,10,TRBJ2-5,-,CAISESGTAF,TGTGCCATCAGTGAGTCTGGAACAGCATTC
TRBV7-2,-,18,TRBJ1-2,many,CASSPPRAGAMDNYGYTF,TGTGCCAGCAGCCCTCCTCGGGCGGGGGCGATGGATAACTATGGCTACACCTTC
TRBV7-8,TRBD2,15,TRBJ2-1,many,CASSLRREGHDEQFF,TGTGCCAGCAGCTTAAGACGGGAGGGCCACGATGAGCAGTTCTTC
TRBV6-1,TRBD2,17,TRBJ2-3,-,CASRRTSGGFSTDTQYF,TGTGCCAGCAGACGGACTAGCGGGGGCTTTAGCACAGATACGCAGTATTTT
TRBV20-1,-,14,TRBJ2-1,many,CSAPWTDAYNEQFF,TGCAGTGCCCCATGGACAGACGCCTACAATGAGCAGTTCTTC
TRBV7-3,TRBD2,16,TRBJ2-1,once,CASSSGTSGRGNEQFF,TGTGCCAGCAGCTCCGGGACTAGCGGGAGGGGCAATGAGCAGTTCTTC
TRBV7-6,TRBD1,14,TRBJ2-1,many,CASSQDRDYNEQFF,TGTGCCAGCAGCCAGGACAGGGATTACAATGAGCAGTTCTTC
TRBV19,TRBD2,15,TRBJ2-1,many,CASSTLAGGEDEQFF,TGTGCCAGTAGTACTCTAGCGGGAGGAGAGGATGAGCAGTTCTTC
TRBV6-5,-,15,TRBJ2-1,-,CASSYDVGVFNEQFF,TGTGCCAGCAGTTACGACGTCGGGGTGTTTAATGAGCAGTTCTTC
TRBV3-1,TRBD1,16,TRBJ1-2,few,CASSQIMTGGVDGYTF,TGTGCCAGCAGCCAAATAATGACAGGGGGCGTAGATGGCTACACCTTC
TRBV12-5,-,15,TRBJ2-2,many,CASGARQGGTGELFF,TGTGCTAGTGGGGCTCGACAGGGAGGAACCGGGGAGCTGTTTTTT
TRBV7-6,TRBD2,15,TRBJ2-1,many,CASSSGLAGPGEQFF,TGTGCCAGCAGCTCGGGACTAGCGGGCCCCGGTGAGCAGTTCTTC
TRBV10-1,-,13,TRBJ1-1,few,CASSEGDDTEAFF,TGCGCCAGCAGTGAGGGTGATGACACTGAAGCTTTCTTT
TRBV7-3,-,16,TRBJ2-3,many,CASSLTSGAGTDTQYF,TGTGCCAGCAGCTTAACCTCCGGAGCGGGCACAGATACGCAGTATTTT
TRBV19,TRBD2,17,TRBJ2-5,-,CASSIGVLAGGRETQYF,TGTGCCAGTAGTATAGGCGTACTAGCGGGGGGTCGGGAGACCCAGTACTTC
TRBV7-3,-,13,TRBJ2-5,many,CASSSRAKETQYF,TGTGCCAGCAGCTCCCGGGCGAAAGAGACCCAGTACTTC
TRBV20-1,-,15,TRBJ2-7,-,CSVPTRNRASYERYF,TGCAGTGTACCGACAAGAAACAGGGCGTCCTACGAGCGGTACTTC
TRBV4-1,-,15,TRBJ1-4,many,CASSPFSQQNEKLFF,TGCGCCAGCAGCCCTTTTAGCCAGCAAAATGAAAAACTGTTTTTT
TRBV10-1,TRBD1,13,TRBJ1-1,-,CAGSTGGNTEAFF,TGCGCCGGAAGTACAGGGGGGAACACTGAAGCTTTCTTT
TRBV20-1,TRBD2,14,TRBJ2-3,many,CSAQGLAGVNTQYF,TGCAGTGCGCAAGGACTAGCGGGAGTGAATACGCAGTATTTT
TRBV11-3,-,15,TRBJ2-6,-,CASSSPYRRGNVLTF,TGTGCCAGCAGCTCCCCGTATCGGCGGGGCAACGTCCTGACTTTC
TRBV11-2,-,14,TRBJ2-5,many,CASSLAAFQETQYF,TGTGCCAGCAGCTTAGCCGCGTTTCAAGAGACCCAGTACTTC
TRBV4-1,-,13,TRBJ2-3,many,CASSQLRKDTQYF,TGCGCCAGCAGCCAACTCAGGAAAGATACGCAGTATTTT
TRBV4-2,TRBD2,20,TRBJ2-4,-,CASSQRGGTSGKRAKNIQYF,TGTGCCAGCAGCCAGAGGGGAGGGACTAGCGGGAAGAGGGCCAAAAACATTCAGTACTTC
TRBV7-9,TRBD1,15,TRBJ1-2,many,CASSPGQAPVGGYTF,TGTGCCAGCAGCCCGGGACAGGCCCCAGTGGGAGGCTACACCTTC
TRBV5-8,-,13,TRBJ1-2,medium-sized,CASSQSPNYGYTF,TGTGCCAGCAGCCAGTCACCAAACTATGGCTACACCTTC
TRBV2,-,13,TRBJ1-5,many,CASSDNSNQPQHF,TGTGCCAGCAGTGATAATAGCAATCAGCCCCAGCATTTT